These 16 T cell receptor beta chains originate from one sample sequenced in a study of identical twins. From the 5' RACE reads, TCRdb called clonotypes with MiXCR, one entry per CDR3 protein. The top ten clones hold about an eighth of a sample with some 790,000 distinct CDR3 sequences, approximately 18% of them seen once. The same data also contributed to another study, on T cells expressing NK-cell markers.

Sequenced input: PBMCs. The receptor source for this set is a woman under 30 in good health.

The CDR3 DNA reads as TGTGCCAGCAGCGCTCCTAGCGGAACGAACACCGGGGAGCTGTTTTTT. Amino acid sequence: CASSAPSGTNTGELFF. The chain has TRBV7-9 and TRBJ2-2; the match to TRBD2 covers 7 bases. The CDR3 totals 16 residues. V gave up 5 bases and J gave up 0 bases; unmatched junction bases: 6. Germline assignment: CDR1 SEHNR and CDR2 FQNEAQ (reference sequence).

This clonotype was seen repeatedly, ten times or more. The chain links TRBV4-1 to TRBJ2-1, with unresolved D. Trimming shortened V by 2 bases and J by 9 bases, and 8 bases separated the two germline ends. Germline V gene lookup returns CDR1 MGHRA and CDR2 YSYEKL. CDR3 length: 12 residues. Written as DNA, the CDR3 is TGCGCCAGCAGCCAACTGGGTGCTGAGCAGTTCTTC. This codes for CASSQLGAEQFF.

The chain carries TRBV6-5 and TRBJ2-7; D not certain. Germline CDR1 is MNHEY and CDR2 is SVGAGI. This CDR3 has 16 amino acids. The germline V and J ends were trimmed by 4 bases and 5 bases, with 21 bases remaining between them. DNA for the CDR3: TGTGCCAGCAGTTTCCTAATTTCGGTCGTATCCGACGAGCAGTACTTC. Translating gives CASSFLISVVSDEQYF.

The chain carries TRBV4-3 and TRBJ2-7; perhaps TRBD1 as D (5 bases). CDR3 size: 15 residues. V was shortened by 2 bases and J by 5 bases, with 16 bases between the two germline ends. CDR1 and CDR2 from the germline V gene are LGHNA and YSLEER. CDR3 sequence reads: CASSQTQGGVHEQYF. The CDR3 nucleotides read TGCGCCAGCAGCCAAACTCAGGGTGGCGTGCACGAGCAGTACTTC.

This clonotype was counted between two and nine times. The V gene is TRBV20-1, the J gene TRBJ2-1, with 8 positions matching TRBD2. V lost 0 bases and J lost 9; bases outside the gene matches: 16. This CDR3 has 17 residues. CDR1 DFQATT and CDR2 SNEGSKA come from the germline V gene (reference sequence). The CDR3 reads CSARDWWSGSGSSEQFF. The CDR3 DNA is TGCAGTGCTAGAGATTGGTGGAGCGGGAGTGGCAGTAGTGAGCAGTTCTTC.

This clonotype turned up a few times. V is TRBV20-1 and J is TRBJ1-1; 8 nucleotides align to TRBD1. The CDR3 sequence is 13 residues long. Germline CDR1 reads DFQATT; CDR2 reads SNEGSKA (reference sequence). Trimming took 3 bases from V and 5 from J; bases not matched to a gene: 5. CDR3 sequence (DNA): TGCAGTGCTAGCGAGACAGGGGAGACTGAAGCTTTCTTT. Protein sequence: CSASETGETEAFF.

In DNA form, the CDR3 reads TGCGCCAGCAGCCCAGGAGGGACGCGAAACATTCAGTACTTC. It specifies CASSPGGTRNIQYF. The chain links TRBV4-3 to TRBJ2-4; a possible D gene is TRBD2 (6 bases). The CDR3 is made up of 14 amino acids. Per germline, CDR1 LGHNA and CDR2 YSLEER. The V gene lost 4 bases and the J gene lost 6 bases, with 13 bases spanning the gap.

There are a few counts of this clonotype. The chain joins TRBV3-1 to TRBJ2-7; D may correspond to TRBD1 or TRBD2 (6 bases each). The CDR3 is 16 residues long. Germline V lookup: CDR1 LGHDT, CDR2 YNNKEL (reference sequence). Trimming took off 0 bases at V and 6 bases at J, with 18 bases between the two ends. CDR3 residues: CASSQEGGGLASEQYF. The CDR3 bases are TGTGCCAGCAGCCAAGAAGGAGGGGGGCTCGCGTCCGAGCAGTACTTC.

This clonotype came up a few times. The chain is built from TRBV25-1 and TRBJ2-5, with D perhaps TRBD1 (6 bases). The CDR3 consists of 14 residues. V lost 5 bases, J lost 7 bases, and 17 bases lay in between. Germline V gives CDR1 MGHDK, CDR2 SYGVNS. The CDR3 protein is CASSRGVGARTQYF. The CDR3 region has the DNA TGTGCCAGCAGTCGTGGGGTGGGGGCAAGGACCCAGTACTTC.

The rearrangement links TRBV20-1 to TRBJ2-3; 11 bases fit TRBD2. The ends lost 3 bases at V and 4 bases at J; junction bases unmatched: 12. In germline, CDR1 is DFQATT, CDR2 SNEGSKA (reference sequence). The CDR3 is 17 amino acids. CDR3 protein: CSARAIAGGLLADTQYF. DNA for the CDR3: TGCAGTGCTAGGGCTATAGCGGGGGGGCTCTTGGCAGATACGCAGTATTTT.

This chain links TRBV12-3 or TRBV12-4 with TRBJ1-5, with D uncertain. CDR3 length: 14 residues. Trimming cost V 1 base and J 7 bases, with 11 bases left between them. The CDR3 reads CASSLGVAGQPQHF. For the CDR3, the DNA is TGTGCCAGCAGTTTAGGGGTCGCAGGCCAGCCCCAGCATTTT.

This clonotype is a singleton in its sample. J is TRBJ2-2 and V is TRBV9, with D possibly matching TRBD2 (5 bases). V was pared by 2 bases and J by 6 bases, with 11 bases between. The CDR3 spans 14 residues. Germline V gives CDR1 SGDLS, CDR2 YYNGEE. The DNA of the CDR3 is TGTGCCAGCAGCGTCTTAGAGGGCGCCGGGGAGCTGTTTTTT. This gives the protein CASSVLEGAGELFF.

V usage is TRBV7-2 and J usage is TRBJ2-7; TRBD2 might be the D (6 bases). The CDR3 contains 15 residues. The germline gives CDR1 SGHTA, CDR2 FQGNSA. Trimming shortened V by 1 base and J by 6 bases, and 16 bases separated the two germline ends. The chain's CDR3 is CASSLVGSVSPEQYF. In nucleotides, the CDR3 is TGTGCCAGCAGCTTAGTCGGGAGCGTCTCGCCCGAGCAGTACTTC. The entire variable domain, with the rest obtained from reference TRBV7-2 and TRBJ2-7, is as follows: GAGVSQSPSNKVTEKGKDVELRCDPISGHTALYWYRQSLGQGLEFLIYFQGNSAPDKSGLPSDRFSAERTGGSVSTLTIQRTQQEDSAVYLCASSLVGSVSPEQYFGPGTRLTVT.

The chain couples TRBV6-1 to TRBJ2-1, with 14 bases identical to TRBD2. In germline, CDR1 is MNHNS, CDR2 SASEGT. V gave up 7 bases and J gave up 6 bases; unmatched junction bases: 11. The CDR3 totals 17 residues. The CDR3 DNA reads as TGTGCCAGCACCATCCGCTCCGGGACTAGCGGGAGCAATGAGCAGTTCTTC. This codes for CASTIRSGTSGSNEQFF.

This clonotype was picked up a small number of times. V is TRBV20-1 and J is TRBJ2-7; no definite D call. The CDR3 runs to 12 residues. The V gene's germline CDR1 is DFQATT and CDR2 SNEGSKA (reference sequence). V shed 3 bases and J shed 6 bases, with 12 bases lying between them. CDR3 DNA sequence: TGCAGTGCTAGCTCCACTCAGTTCGAGCAGTACTTC. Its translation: CSASSTQFEQYF.

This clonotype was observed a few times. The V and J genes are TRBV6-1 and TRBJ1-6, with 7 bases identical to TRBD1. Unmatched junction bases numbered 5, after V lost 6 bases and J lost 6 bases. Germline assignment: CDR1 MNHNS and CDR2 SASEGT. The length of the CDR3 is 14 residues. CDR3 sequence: CASRPGQVNSPLHF. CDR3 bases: TGTGCCAGCAGACCCGGACAGGTTAATTCACCCCTCCACTTT.